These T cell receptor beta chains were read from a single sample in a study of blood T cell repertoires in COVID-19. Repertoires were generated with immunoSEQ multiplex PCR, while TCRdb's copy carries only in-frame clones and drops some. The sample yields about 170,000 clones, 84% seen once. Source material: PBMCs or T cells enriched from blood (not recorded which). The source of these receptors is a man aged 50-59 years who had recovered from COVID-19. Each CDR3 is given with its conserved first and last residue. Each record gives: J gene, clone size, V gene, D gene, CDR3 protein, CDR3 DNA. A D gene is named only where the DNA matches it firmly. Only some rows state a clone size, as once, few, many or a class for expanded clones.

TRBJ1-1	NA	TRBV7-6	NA	CASSLAGGGNTEAFF	TGTGCCAGCAGCTTAGCGGGGGGTGGTAACACTGAAGCTTTCTTT
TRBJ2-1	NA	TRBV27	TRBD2	CASSSLRRGGSYNEQFF	TGTGCCAGCAGTTCTCTCCGACGCGGGGGCTCCTACAATGAGCAGTTCTTC
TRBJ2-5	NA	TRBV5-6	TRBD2	CASSFRGGAGETQYF	TGTGCCAGCAGCTTCCGCGGGGGGGCCGGGGAGACCCAGTACTTC
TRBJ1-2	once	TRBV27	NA	CASSLRSADSYYGYTF	TGTGCCAGCAGTTTAAGGTCGGCCGACAGCTACTATGGCTACACCTTC
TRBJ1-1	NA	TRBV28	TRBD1	CASSYTTGGGTEAFF	TGTGCCAGCAGTTACACGACAGGGGGCGGCACTGAAGCTTTCTTT
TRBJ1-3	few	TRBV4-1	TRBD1	CASSQTGTAGNTIYF	TGCGCCAGCAGCCAGACAGGGACAGCCGGAAACACCATATATTTT
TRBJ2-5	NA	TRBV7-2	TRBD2	CASSRTSGGEETQYF	TGTGCCAGCAGCCGGACTAGCGGGGGGGAAGAGACCCAGTACTTC
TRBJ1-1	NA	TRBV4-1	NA	CASSQGLTKASEAFF	TGCGCCAGCAGCCAGGGACTCACAAAGGCATCTGAAGCTTTCTTT
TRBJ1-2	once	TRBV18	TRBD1	CASSPGQDYGYTF	TGTGCCAGCTCACCGGGACAGGACTATGGCTACACCTTC
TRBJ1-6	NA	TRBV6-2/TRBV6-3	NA	CASSYSSQGNSPLHF	TGTGCCAGCAGTTACTCGAGCCAGGGGAATTCACCCCTCCACTTT
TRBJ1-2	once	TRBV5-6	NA	CASTYLGGMNYGYTF	TGTGCCAGCACCTACCTAGGCGGGATGAACTATGGCTACACCTTC
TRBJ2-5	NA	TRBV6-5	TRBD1	CASSLSTGGETQYF	TGTGCCAGCAGCCTTTCGACAGGGGGAGAGACCCAGTACTTC
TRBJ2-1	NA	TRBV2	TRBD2	CASTGLAGGGEQFF	TGTGCCAGCACCGGACTAGCGGGGGGCGGTGAGCAGTTCTTC
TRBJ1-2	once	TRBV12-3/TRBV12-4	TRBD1	CASSLDRNYGYTF	TGTGCCAGCAGTTTGGACAGGAACTATGGCTACACCTTC
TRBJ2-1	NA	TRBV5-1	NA	CASMQLQGFSYNEQFF	TGCGCCAGCATGCAATTACAGGGTTTCTCCTACAATGAGCAGTTCTTC
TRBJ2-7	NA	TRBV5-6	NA	CASHFGGSDEQYF	TGTGCCAGCCACTTCGGGGGTAGCGACGAGCAGTACTTC
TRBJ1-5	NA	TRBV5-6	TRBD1	CASSRTGTNQPQHF	TGTGCCAGCAGCAGGACAGGGACCAATCAGCCCCAGCATTTT
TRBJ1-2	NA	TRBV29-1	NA	CSVEGARLGAGYTF	TGCAGCGTTGAAGGAGCGAGGCTGGGGGCCGGCTACACCTTC
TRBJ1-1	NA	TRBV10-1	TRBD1	CASSEPGTGIYEAFF	TGCGCCAGCAGTGAGCCCGGGACAGGGATTTATGAAGCTTTCTTT
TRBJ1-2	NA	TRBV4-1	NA	CASSPPVGPRLTF	TGCGCCAGCAGCCCACCGGTGGGGCCTCGTCTCACCTTC